The T cell receptor (beta chain) described here comes from a study of control samples from healthy donors and cancer patients. Profiled with immunoSEQ multiplex PCR; TCRdb holds only in-frame clones, not every one. This table holds approximately 190,000 clones, about 89% found once. Per germline, CDR1 SGHDT and CDR2 YYEEEE. The J segment lost 5 bases and the V segment lost 7 bases, leaving 4 bases of the junction unmatched. This CDR3 spans 12 amino acids. The specimen sequenced was blood. The chain combines TRBV5-6 with TRBJ1-2, with 8 bases aligning to TRBD1. This sequence originates from a young man in good health. DNA of the CDR3: TGTGCCAGCCAGGGGGCGAGATATGGCTACACCTTC. Its protein is CASQGARYGYTF.